The 10 T cell receptor beta chains below all came from one sample that was sequenced in a study of human T cells and chemical hapten exposure. One entry per CDR3 protein results from TCRdb running MiXCR on the RACE reads. The sample lists tens of thousands of distinct CDR3 sequences, about 10% occurring once. This sample's time point: patch test 1, 2 weeks after DPC sensitization. Regarding treatment: therapeutic diphenylcyclopropenone sensitization with weekly scalp DPC. Sequenced material: whole blood, taken in connection with sensitization to the hapten diphenylcyclopropenone (DPC). These receptors were obtained from a woman aged 45-65 years with alopecia areata. Some clones in this sample may be carry-over from other donors' samples.

This chain links TRBV12-3 or TRBV12-4 with TRBJ1-4; 9 bases line up with TRBD1. V gave up 5 bases and J gave up 8 bases; unmatched junction bases: 9. The CDR3 is made up of 15 amino acids. The CDR3, as DNA: TGTGCCAGCAGTAGCTCCGGGACAGGGTCCGAAAAACTGTTTTTT. Residues: CASSSSGTGSEKLFF.

This clonotype was seen at least ten times. This chain joins TRBV3-1 and TRBJ1-2, with 7 bases matching TRBD1. The CDR3 spans 17 residues. Germline V gene sequence: CDR1 LGHDT, CDR2 YNNKEL (reference sequence). Trimming at V came to 4 bases and at J to 2 bases, leaving 13 bases not matched to a gene. CDR3 DNA: TGTGCCAGCAGCCCGGGACAGTTAAAATACCACAACTATGGCTACACCTTC. The encoded protein is CASSPGQLKYHNYGYTF.

The sample holds many counts of this clonotype. J is TRBJ1-6 and V is TRBV12-3 or TRBV12-4; 9 nucleotides line up with TRBD1. This CDR3 contains 15 residues. Trimming at V came to 5 bases and at J to 10 bases, leaving 9 bases not matched to a gene. CDR3 residues: CASSQTGTGTSPLHF. CDR3 DNA sequence: TGTGCCAGCAGTCAAACCGGGACAGGGACGTCACCCCTCCACTTT.

The chain is built from TRBV27 and TRBJ2-3; 13 bases line up with TRBD2. CDR1 MNHEY and CDR2 SMNVEV come from the germline V gene (reference sequence). This CDR3 contains 15 residues. V was clipped by 0 bases and J by 14 bases; unmatched bases: 8. The CDR3 DNA is TGTGCCAGCAGTTTATCGGGACTAGCGGGGTTAGTTCCGTATTTT. Its translation: CASSLSGLAGLVPYF.

This clonotype appeared a few times. The chain is built from TRBV6-2 or TRBV6-3 and TRBJ1-3; tentatively, D is TRBD1 (6 bases). Trimming cost V 4 bases and J 0 bases, with 16 bases left between them. CDR1 is MNHEY and CDR2 is SVGEGT in the germline V gene. The CDR3 totals 17 residues. The CDR3 DNA sequence: TGTGCCAGCAGTTCCCACCTGGACAGCATCTCTGGAAACACCATATATTTT. Its protein product is CASSSHLDSISGNTIYF.

This clonotype appeared many times. The chain combines TRBV20-1 with TRBJ1-6; D is ambiguous. Trimming removed 8 bases at V and 0 bases at J, with 11 bases between. The CDR3 consists of 14 residues. Germline CDR1 reads DFQATT; CDR2 reads SNEGSKA (reference sequence). CDR3 sequence reads: CSIKDYSYNSPLHF. CDR3 coding DNA: TGCAGTATAAAGGATTACTCCTATAATTCACCCCTCCACTTT.

This clonotype was seen more than once but under ten times. The chain combines TRBV6-5 with TRBJ2-3, with 12 bases aligning to TRBD2. V lost 4 bases and J lost 4; bases outside the gene matches: 12. This CDR3 spans 18 amino acids. The germline CDR1 and CDR2 sequences are MNHEY and SVGAGI. CDR3 nucleotides: TGTGCCAGCAGTTCGCGACCGCGACTAGCGGGAGTATCAGATACGCAGTATTTT. This sequence encodes CASSSRPRLAGVSDTQYF.

Only a few counts were recorded for this clonotype. The chain combines TRBV27 with TRBJ2-3; tentative D call: TRBD1 (6 bases). The germline gives CDR1 MNHEY, CDR2 SMNVEV (reference sequence). The CDR3 totals 15 residues. V lost 1 base to trimming and J lost 4 bases, with 12 bases between them. The CDR3 DNA follows: TGTGCCAGCAGTTTATACAGGGCGAGGGCAGATACGCAGTATTTT. Its protein product is CASSLYRARADTQYF.

The V gene is TRBV7-8, the J gene TRBJ1-1, with D perhaps matching TRBD1 (5 bases). CDR3 size: 14 residues. V dropped 6 bases and J dropped 3 bases, with 14 bases sitting between them. Looked up from germline, CDR1 is SGHVS and CDR2 is FQNEAQ. This CDR3 reads CASSLGTLYTEAFF. The CDR3 region has the DNA TGTGCCAGCAGTCTCGGGACCCTGTACACTGAAGCTTTCTTT.

V and J are TRBV6-1 and TRBJ2-7, with TRBD1 matching 8 bases. Losses at the gene ends were 3 bases for V and 0 bases for J; bases not matched to a gene: 10. Germline V gives CDR1 MNHNS, CDR2 SASEGT. This CDR3 is built from 17 residues. Written as DNA, the CDR3 is TGTGCCAGCAGTGAGGGTGTGGGGACAGGTTACTCCTACGAGCAGTACTTC. Its protein is CASSEGVGTGYSYEQYF.